This is a list of T cell receptor beta chains from one sample in a study of blood T cell repertoires in COVID-19. Repertoires were generated with immunoSEQ multiplex PCR, while TCRdb's copy carries only in-frame clones and drops some. The data show around 120,000 clones, with approximately 86% seen just once and around 2.5% held by the top ten. Sequenced material: PBMCs or T cells enriched from blood (not recorded which). Receptors were obtained from a woman aged 45 to 65 who had recovered from COVID-19. Both conserved end residues are part of each CDR3. A D gene is named only where the DNA matches it firmly. Clone size is stated in some rows and not others, as once, few, many or a class when expanded.

CASSSAASGGIHTQYF | TGTGCCAGCAGTTCTGCGGCTAGCGGGGGTATTCATACGCAGTATTTT | TRBV6-2/TRBV6-3 | TRBD2 | NA | TRBJ2-3
CASSESGGHRETQYF | TGCGCCAGCAGTGAGTCAGGGGGTCATCGAGAGACCCAGTACTTC | TRBV10-1 | NA | NA | TRBJ2-5
CASTLSGGALYEQYF | TGTGCCAGCACCCTTAGCGGGGGGGCCCTCTACGAGCAGTACTTC | TRBV18 | TRBD2 | NA | TRBJ2-7
CASSYERSGGAQYF | TGTGCCAGCAGTTATGAGAGGAGCGGGGGGGCCCAGTACTTC | TRBV6-2/TRBV6-3 | TRBD2 | NA | TRBJ2-5
CASSPPLSGGHGYTF | TGTGCCAGCTCACCACCGCTTTCAGGGGGACATGGCTACACCTTC | TRBV18 | TRBD1 | NA | TRBJ1-2
CASSRTSSGTGVFEQYF | TGTGCCAGCAGCCGAACTAGCTCCGGGACAGGGGTTTTCGAGCAGTACTTC | TRBV3-1/TRBV3-2 | TRBD1 | NA | TRBJ2-7
CASSYRQGRQETQYF | TGTGCCAGCAGTTACCGACAGGGGCGCCAAGAGACCCAGTACTTC | TRBV2 | TRBD1 | NA | TRBJ2-5
CASSLVQYEQYF | TGTGCCAGCAGCTTAGTACAGTACGAGCAGTACTTC | TRBV7-9 | NA | NA | TRBJ2-7
CASSYSQDLNTEAFF | TGTGCCAGCAGCTACTCACAAGACTTGAACACTGAAGCTTTCTTT | TRBV3-1/TRBV3-2 | NA | NA | TRBJ1-1
CASSLQGSYNEQFF | TGTGCCAGCAGCTTACAGGGCTCCTACAATGAGCAGTTCTTC | TRBV5-4 | NA | once | TRBJ2-1
CASSIVSAVMNTEAFF | TGTGCCAGTAGCATAGTATCTGCGGTAATGAACACTGAAGCTTTCTTT | TRBV19 | NA | NA | TRBJ1-1
CASSPRLAGKDEQFF | TGTGCCAGCAGCCCCCGGCTAGCGGGGAAAGATGAGCAGTTCTTC | TRBV4-2 | TRBD2 | NA | TRBJ2-1
CASKDGDYNEQFF | TGTGCCAGCAAGGACGGGGATTACAATGAGCAGTTCTTC | TRBV12-3/TRBV12-4 | NA | NA | TRBJ2-1
CAISGQGGSPLHF | TGTGCCATCAGTGGACAGGGAGGTTCACCCCTCCACTTT | TRBV10-3 | TRBD1 | NA | TRBJ1-6
CASTSGRQAFTF | TGTGCCAGCACCTCGGGCAGACAGGCTTTTACCTTC | TRBV12-3/TRBV12-4 | NA | NA | TRBJ1-2
CASSSDRGSTDTQYF | TGTGCCAGTAGTTCGGACAGGGGGAGTACAGATACGCAGTATTTT | TRBV19 | TRBD1 | NA | TRBJ2-3
CASSLLTGSETQYF | TGTGCCAGCAGCTTACTCACGGGGTCGGAGACCCAGTACTTC | TRBV3-1/TRBV3-2 | NA | NA | TRBJ2-5
CASSPPGGGYTF | TGTGCCAGCAGCCCACCGGGAGGGGGCTACACCTTC | TRBV27 | NA | few | TRBJ1-2
CASSYYTDYEQYF | TGTGCCAGCAGCTATTACACAGACTACGAGCAGTACTTC | TRBV7-8 | NA | once | TRBJ2-7
CASSQDARTGVSGANVLTF | TGCGCCAGCAGCCAAGATGCCAGGACAGGGGTCTCTGGGGCCAACGTCCTGACTTTC | TRBV4-3 | TRBD1 | NA | TRBJ2-6
CASSQEEGQGSEQYF | TGCGCCAGCAGCCAAGAGGAGGGACAGGGATCCGAGCAGTACTTC | TRBV4-1 | TRBD1 | few | TRBJ2-7